This is a list of T cell receptor beta chains from one sample in a study of blood T cell repertoires in COVID-19. Data came from immunoSEQ multiplex PCR; TCRdb stores just in-frame clones and leaves some out. Among about 290,000 clones listed, around four fifths were seen once. The specimen was peripheral blood. These receptors originate from a woman aged 45-65 years with active or convalescent COVID-19. CDR3s include the opening cysteine and the closing phenylalanine or tryptophan. The D gene is left open where the match is weak. Some rows have no size entry. The others give once, few or many, or a class for an expanded clone.

size	V	J	length	D	CDR3	DNA
once	TRBV21-1	TRBJ2-1	14	-	CASRGTGVNNEQFF	TGTGCCAGCCGGGGAACAGGGGTTAACAATGAGCAGTTCTTC
-	TRBV7-2	TRBJ1-1	18	TRBD1	CASSYIPGQGASFTEAFF	TGTGCCAGCAGTTATATACCGGGACAGGGGGCGTCATTTACTGAAGCTTTCTTT
-	TRBV28	TRBJ2-7	15	TRBD2	CASIAAGGRETEQYF	TGTGCCAGCATTGCGGCTGGCGGGAGGGAAACCGAGCAGTACTTC
few	TRBV2	TRBJ2-7	10	-	CASGGYEQYF	TGTGCCAGCGGAGGCTACGAGCAGTACTTC
-	TRBV28	TRBJ1-2	15	-	CASSLSQDRNKGYTF	TGTGCCAGCAGTTTATCTCAGGACAGAAATAAAGGCTACACCTTC
-	TRBV4-2	TRBJ1-3	16	TRBD1	CASSQETRPRGDTIYF	TGTGCCAGCAGCCAAGAAACCAGGCCCAGGGGGGACACCATATATTTT
-	TRBV4-1	TRBJ1-1	15	TRBD1	CASSQPSGQVAEAFF	TGCGCCAGCAGTCAACCCTCCGGACAGGTGGCTGAAGCTTTCTTT
-	TRBV27	TRBJ2-3	15	TRBD2	CASSSSGGTRDTQYF	TGTGCCAGCAGCTCGTCTGGAGGGACTAGGGATACGCAGTATTTT
-	TRBV13	TRBJ2-1	14	TRBD1	CASSFRQGANEQFF	TGTGCCAGCAGCTTTCGACAGGGGGCGAATGAGCAGTTCTTC
-	TRBV4-1	TRBJ1-1	14	-	CASSQAGGETEAFF	TGCGCCAGCAGCCAAGCGGGTGGGGAGACTGAAGCTTTCTTT
-	TRBV28	TRBJ1-4	15	-	CASSFDLVGSEKLFF	TGTGCCAGCAGTTTTGATCTGGTGGGGAGCGAAAAACTGTTTTTT
once	TRBV27	TRBJ1-2	14	TRBD1	CASSINRGTGGYTF	TGTGCCAGCAGTATTAACAGGGGGACGGGCGGCTACACCTTC
-	TRBV10-2	TRBJ2-7	11	-	CASSVGREQYF	TGCGCCAGCAGTGTGGGGCGCGAGCAGTACTTC
once	TRBV4-1	TRBJ2-7	14	-	CASSPPGSSYEQYF	TGCGCCAGCAGCCCCCCGGGTTCATCCTACGAGCAGTACTTC